Below are 25 T cell receptor beta chains sequenced from a single sample in a study of blood T cells in healthy people across ages. The use of a sample-barcoded 5' primer and a J-beta primer mix characterized a second PCR of roughly 7 to 11 cycles. TCRdb recomputed calls from the 5' RACE reads with MiXCR, one row per CDR3 protein. The sample yields over a million distinct CDR3 sequences, 59% seen once. The sequencing input was blood. Receptors originate from a man aged 18 to 35 in good health.

There are a few counts of this clonotype. The gene calls are TRBV6-2 or TRBV6-3 and TRBJ2-3, with D possibly TRBD1 on 6 matching bases. With 8 bases removed from V and 3 bases from J, the gap between germline ends came to 18 bases. The CDR3 is 15 residues long. CDR1 is MNHEY, CDR2 SVGEGT, per germline. Written as DNA, the CDR3 is TGTGCCAGCCTTCCTCAGGGGATGAGGACAGATACGCAGTATTTT. It encodes CASLPQGMRTDTQYF.

The V and J genes are TRBV20-1 and TRBJ2-7; D gene unclear. From germline, CDR1 is DFQATT and CDR2 SNEGSKA (reference sequence). V was shortened by 4 bases and J by 1 base, with 11 bases between the two germline ends. The CDR3 is 13 residues long. The CDR3 DNA reads TGCAGTGCTAATACAGCGCATTCCTACGAGCAGTACTTC. Protein: CSANTAHSYEQYF.

The chain combines TRBV13 with TRBJ2-7; D perhaps matches TRBD1 (8 bases). This CDR3 has 14 amino acids. CDR1 and CDR2 (germline): PRHDT, FYEKMQ (reference sequence). With 6 bases removed from V and 3 bases from J, the gap between germline ends came to 15 bases. The CDR3, as DNA: TGTGCCAGCAGTACACAGGGGGGGAGCTACGAGCAGTACTTC. Residues: CASSTQGGSYEQYF.

This clonotype was seen only a few times. The chain combines TRBV4-1 with TRBJ2-5, with 13 bases aligning to TRBD2. Germline-derived CDR1 and CDR2 are MGHRA and YSYEKL. The CDR3 is 18 amino acids. V shed 5 bases, J shed 2 bases, and the junction held 11 bases outside the gene matches. The CDR3 sequence: CASSSRLAGGLGQETQYF. The CDR3 region has the DNA TGCGCCAGCAGCTCCCGACTAGCGGGGGGATTGGGACAAGAGACCCAGTACTTC.

The rearrangement joins TRBV12-3 or TRBV12-4 to TRBJ2-1, with 11 bases that match TRBD2. CDR3 size: 16 residues. Trimming at V came to 6 bases and at J to 1 base, leaving 5 bases not matched to a gene. CDR3 sequence (DNA): TGTGCCAGCAGCGCAGCTAGCGGGAGGTCCTACAATGAGCAGTTCTTC. Protein sequence: CASSAASGRSYNEQFF.

The rearrangement links TRBV7-2 to TRBJ2-7, with 8 bases aligning to TRBD2. In germline, CDR1 is SGHTA, CDR2 FQGNSA. CDR3 length equals 14 residues. V lost 6 bases and J lost 0; bases outside the gene matches: 4. The CDR3 here is CASRREDYSYEQYF. In DNA form, the CDR3 reads TGTGCCAGCAGGCGGGAGGACTACTCCTACGAGCAGTACTTC.

This clonotype has a count of ten or more. The germline gene is not matched at one end of the junction; a read error may be the cause. The J gene is TRBJ2-5, the V gene TRBV6-2 or TRBV6-3; a weak D match, TRBD1 (7 bases). The J call is in doubt because the DNA end fits TRBJ2-7 better. Germline values: CDR1 MNHEY, CDR2 SVGEGT. The CDR3 spans 11 residues. The CDR3 DNA follows: TGCGCCAGCAGCAGGGGGGACGAGCAGTACTTC. Its protein product is CASSRGDEQYF.

The rearrangement uses TRBV6-2 or TRBV6-3 and TRBJ1-5, with D hard to call. CDR1 is MNHEY and CDR2 is SVGEGT in the germline V gene. Deletions cut 2 bases from V and 3 bases from J, with 11 bases between. The CDR3 has 15 residues. CDR3: CASSYLRSLNQPQHF. The DNA for the CDR3 is TGTGCCAGCAGTTACCTAAGGAGCCTCAATCAGCCCCAGCATTTT.

This clonotype was seen more than once but under ten times. V and J are TRBV6-2 or TRBV6-3 and TRBJ1-1; D is undetermined. The germline V gene encodes CDR1 MNHEY and CDR2 SVGEGT. V lost 7 bases to trimming and J lost 2 bases, with 5 bases between them. The CDR3 spans 11 residues. The CDR3 here is CASIQNTEAFF. Here the CDR3 DNA reads TGTGCCAGCATTCAAAACACTGAAGCTTTCTTT.

This clonotype occurred once. The rearrangement uses TRBV4-1 and TRBJ2-3, with 8 positions matching TRBD2. V was pared by 2 bases and J by 7 bases, with 5 bases of the junction left unmatched. Germline V CDR1 and CDR2: MGHRA, YSYEKL. The length of the CDR3 is 14 residues. CDR3 region: CASSQSGRSYTQYF. The CDR3 DNA reads as TGCGCCAGCAGCCAAAGCGGGAGATCGTATACGCAGTATTTT.

J is TRBJ1-5 and V is TRBV12-3 or TRBV12-4, with 9 bases identical to TRBD1. This CDR3 is built from 17 residues. J gave up 0 bases and V 5 bases, and 8 bases lay outside the gene matches. CDR3 nucleotides: TGTGCCAGCAGTACAGGGACAGGGAGGTTTAGCAATCAGCCCCAGCATTTT. Its translation: CASSTGTGRFSNQPQHF.

V usage is TRBV29-1 and J usage is TRBJ1-2, with TRBD1 matching 7 bases. The J segment lost 2 bases and the V segment lost 6 bases, leaving 6 bases of the junction unmatched. From germline, CDR1 is SQVTM and CDR2 ANQGSEA. The CDR3 has 13 residues. The CDR3 DNA reads TGCAGCGTGGAGGGGGCTCTCAACTATGGCTACACCTTC. The encoded protein is CSVEGALNYGYTF.

The chain combines TRBV11-2 with TRBJ2-2, with D tentatively TRBD1 or TRBD2 (5 bases each). CDR1 and CDR2 from the germline V gene are SGHAT and FQNNGV. V was pared by 5 bases and J by 7 bases, with 23 bases between. This CDR3 comprises 17 residues. The CDR3 sequence: CASSPVGEMIYGGELFF. The CDR3 DNA follows: TGTGCCAGCAGCCCGGTGGGGGAGATGATCTACGGCGGGGAGCTGTTTTTT.

This chain connects TRBV7-6 to TRBJ2-2; D might be TRBD2 (6 bases). CDR1 is SGHVS, CDR2 FNYEAQ, per germline. Deletions cut 3 bases from V and 2 bases from J, with 16 bases between. The CDR3 covers 17 residues. CDR3 coding DNA: TGTGCCAGCAGCTTCGATGAGCGGGCCACCAACACCGGGGAGCTGTTTTTT. Amino acid sequence: CASSFDERATNTGELFF.

In its sample, this clonotype was seen a few times. This rearrangement joins TRBV4-3 to TRBJ2-1; D perhaps matches TRBD2 (7 bases). Germline values: CDR1 LGHNA, CDR2 YSLEER. V dropped 4 bases and J dropped 3 bases, with 13 bases sitting between them. The CDR3 is made up of 15 amino acids. The CDR3: CASSRGGQNYNEQFF. As DNA, the CDR3 is TGCGCCAGCAGCCGCGGGGGACAAAACTACAATGAGCAGTTCTTC.

The CDR3 sequence is CASTGTGTGANVLTF. The CDR3 DNA reads TGTGCCAGCACCGGGACAGGGACTGGGGCCAACGTCCTGACTTTC. This chain connects TRBV25-1 to TRBJ2-6; 9 bases match TRBD1. CDR1 MGHDK and CDR2 SYGVNS come from the germline V gene. V dropped 7 bases and J dropped 2; count of bases not matched to a gene: 3. This CDR3 has 15 residues.

The chain recombines TRBV5-1 with TRBJ2-5; 7 bases map to TRBD2. V dropped 1 base and J dropped 4; count of bases not matched to a gene: 7. The CDR3 spans 15 residues. Germline CDR1 and CDR2: SGHRS and YFSETQ. The CDR3 region is CASSLYPGEGETQYF. The CDR3 DNA follows: TGCGCCAGCAGCTTGTATCCGGGGGAGGGAGAGACCCAGTACTTC.

The chain joins TRBV7-8 to TRBJ2-5; 7 bases align to TRBD2. The V gene end was trimmed by 3 bases and the J gene end by 4 bases; junction bases not matched to a gene: 8. The CDR3 sequence is 15 residues long. CDR1 and CDR2 (germline): SGHVS, FQNEAQ. The CDR3 is CASSLVGGPGETQYF. In DNA, the CDR3 is TGTGCCAGCAGCTTGGTGGGAGGGCCGGGAGAGACCCAGTACTTC.

This clonotype was counted a few times. The J gene is TRBJ2-1, the V gene TRBV6-2 or TRBV6-3; D is undetermined. Germline V gene sequence: CDR1 MNHEY, CDR2 SVGEGT. The CDR3 runs 16 residues. V lost 2 bases, J lost 2 bases, and 13 bases lay in between. As DNA, the CDR3 is TGTGCCAGCAGTTACCCGGGTCCTAACCCCTACAATGAGCAGTTCTTC. Its translation is CASSYPGPNPYNEQFF.

This clonotype was counted a few times. The chain couples TRBV2 to TRBJ1-5; no clear D. This CDR3 spans 14 amino acids. The V and J ends lost 1 base and 7 bases respectively, with 11 bases between them. The germline CDR1 and CDR2 sequences are SNHLY and FYNNEI. The CDR3 bases are TGTGCCAGCAGTGAAGACATAATCCTGCAGCCCCAGCATTTT. It translates to CASSEDIILQPQHF.

This clonotype was observed a handful of times. V and J are TRBV27 and TRBJ2-4; 8 bases map to TRBD1. V was pared by 5 bases and J by 6 bases, with 6 bases of the junction left unmatched. The CDR3 spans 14 residues. Germline CDR1 and CDR2: MNHEY and SMNVEV (reference sequence). CDR3 residues: CASSIRQGRNIQYF. The CDR3 bases are TGTGCCAGCAGTATCCGACAGGGGAGAAACATTCAGTACTTC.

The chain carries TRBV7-6 and TRBJ2-4; TRBD1 matches 9 bases. The CDR3 spans 13 residues. Trimming took 5 bases from V and 6 from J; bases not matched to a gene: 2. Per the germline V gene, CDR1 is SGHVS and CDR2 is FNYEAQ. CDR3 in amino acids: CASSGQGTNIQYF. The CDR3 bases are TGTGCCAGCAGCGGACAGGGGACAAACATTCAGTACTTC.

This chain links TRBV2 with TRBJ2-3; 8 bases line up with TRBD2. The CDR3 sequence is 16 residues long. Germline V gene data show CDR1 as SNHLY and CDR2 as FYNNEI. V lost 10 bases to trimming and J lost 3 bases; unmatched junction nucleotides: 15. The CDR3 sequence: CATLPPYSGVTDTQYF. CDR3 in DNA: TGTGCCACGCTCCCCCCATATAGCGGGGTTACAGATACGCAGTATTTT.

This chain joins TRBV29-1 and TRBJ2-4, with 11 bases fitting TRBD2. Germline CDR1 reads SQVTM; CDR2 reads ANQGSEA. V lost 7 bases and J lost 13; bases outside the gene matches: 18. The CDR3 extends over 15 amino acids. The CDR3 sequence is CSALTSGNGAIEQYF. The CDR3 nucleotides read TGCAGCGCGCTGACTAGCGGGAACGGTGCGATTGAGCAGTACTTC.

The rearrangement uses TRBV6-1 and TRBJ1-2, with 10 positions matching TRBD1. Germline trimming cut 4 bases from V and 6 bases from J; bases unmatched to any gene: 2. The germline V gene has CDR1 MNHNS and CDR2 SASEGT. This CDR3 spans 13 amino acids. CDR3 region: CASSVDRGNGYTF. CDR3 nucleotide sequence: TGTGCCAGCAGTGTGGACAGGGGGAATGGCTACACCTTC.